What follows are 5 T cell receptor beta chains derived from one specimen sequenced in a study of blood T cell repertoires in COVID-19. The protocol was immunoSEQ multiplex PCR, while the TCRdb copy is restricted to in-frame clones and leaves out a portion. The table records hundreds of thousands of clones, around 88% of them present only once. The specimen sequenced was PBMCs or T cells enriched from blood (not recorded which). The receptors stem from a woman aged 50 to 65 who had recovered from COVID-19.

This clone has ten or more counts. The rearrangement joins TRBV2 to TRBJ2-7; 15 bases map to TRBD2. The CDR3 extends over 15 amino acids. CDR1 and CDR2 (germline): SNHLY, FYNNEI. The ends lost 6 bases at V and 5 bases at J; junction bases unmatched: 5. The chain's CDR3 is CASRPGLAGGNEQYF. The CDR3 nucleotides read TGTGCCAGCAGGCCAGGACTAGCGGGAGGGAACGAGCAGTACTTC.

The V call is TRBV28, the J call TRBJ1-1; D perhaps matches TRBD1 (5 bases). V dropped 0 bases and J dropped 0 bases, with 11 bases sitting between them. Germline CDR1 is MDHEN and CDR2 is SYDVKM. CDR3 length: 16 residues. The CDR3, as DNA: TGTGCCAGCAGTTTATGGGAGACAGAGATGAACACTGAAGCTTTCTTT. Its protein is CASSLWETEMNTEAFF.

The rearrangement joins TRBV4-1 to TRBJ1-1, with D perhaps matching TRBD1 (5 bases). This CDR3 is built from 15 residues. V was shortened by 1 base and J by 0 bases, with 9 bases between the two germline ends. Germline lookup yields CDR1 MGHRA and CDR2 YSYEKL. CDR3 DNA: TGCGCCAGCAGCCAAGGACAGTACCTGAACACTGAAGCTTTCTTT. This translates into CASSQGQYLNTEAFF.

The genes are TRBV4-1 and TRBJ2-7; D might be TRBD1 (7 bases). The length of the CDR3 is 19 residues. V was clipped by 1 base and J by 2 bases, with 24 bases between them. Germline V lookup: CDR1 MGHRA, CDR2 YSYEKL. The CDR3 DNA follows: TGCGCCAGCAGCCAAGGGTGGCGGGACAGAAGAATCTATACCTACGAGCAGTACTTC. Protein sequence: CASSQGWRDRRIYTYEQYF.

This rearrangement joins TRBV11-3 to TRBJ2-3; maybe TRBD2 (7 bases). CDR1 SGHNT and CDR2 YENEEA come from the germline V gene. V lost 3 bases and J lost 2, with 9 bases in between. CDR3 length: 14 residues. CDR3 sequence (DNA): TGTGCCAGCAGCTTTCGGGGGGCCACAGATACGCAGTATTTT. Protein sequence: CASSFRGATDTQYF.